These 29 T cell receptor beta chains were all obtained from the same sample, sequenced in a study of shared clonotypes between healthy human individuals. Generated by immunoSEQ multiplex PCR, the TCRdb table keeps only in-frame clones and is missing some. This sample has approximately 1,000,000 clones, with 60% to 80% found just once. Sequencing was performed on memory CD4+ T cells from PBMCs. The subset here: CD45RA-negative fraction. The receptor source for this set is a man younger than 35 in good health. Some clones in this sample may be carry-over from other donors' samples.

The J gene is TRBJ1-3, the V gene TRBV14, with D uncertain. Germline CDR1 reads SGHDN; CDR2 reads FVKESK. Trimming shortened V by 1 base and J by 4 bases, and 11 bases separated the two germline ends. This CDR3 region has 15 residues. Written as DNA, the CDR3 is TGTGCCAGCAGCCAAGCACCGGGCAAAGGAAACACCATATATTTT. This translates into CASSQAPGKGNTIYF. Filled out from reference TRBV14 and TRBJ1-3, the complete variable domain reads EAGVTQFPSHSVIEKGQTVTLRCDPISGHDNLYWYRRVMGKEIKFLLHFVKESKQDESGMPNNRFLAERTGGTYSTLKVQPAELEDSGVYFCASSQAPGKGNTIYFGEGSWLTVV.

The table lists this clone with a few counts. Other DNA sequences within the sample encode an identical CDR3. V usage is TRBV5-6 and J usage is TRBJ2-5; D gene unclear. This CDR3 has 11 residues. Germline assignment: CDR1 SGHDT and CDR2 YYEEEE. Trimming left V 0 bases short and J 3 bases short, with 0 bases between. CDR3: CASSLEETQYF. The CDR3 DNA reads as TGTGCCAGCAGCTTGGAAGAGACCCAGTACTTC.

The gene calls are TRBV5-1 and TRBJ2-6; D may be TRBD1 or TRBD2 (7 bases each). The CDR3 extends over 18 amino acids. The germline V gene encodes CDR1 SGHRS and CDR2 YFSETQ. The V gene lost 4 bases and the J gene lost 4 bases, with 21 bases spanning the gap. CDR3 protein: CASSPGGTGVRGANVLTF. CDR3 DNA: TGCGCCAGCAGCCCGGGAGGAACAGGGGTTCGCGGGGCCAACGTCCTGACTTTC.

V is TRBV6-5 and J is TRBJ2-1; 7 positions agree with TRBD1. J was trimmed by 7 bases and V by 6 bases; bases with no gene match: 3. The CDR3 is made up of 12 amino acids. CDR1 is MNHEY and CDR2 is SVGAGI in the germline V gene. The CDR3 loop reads CASSPTGNEQFF. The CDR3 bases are TGTGCCAGCAGCCCGACAGGGAATGAGCAGTTCTTC.

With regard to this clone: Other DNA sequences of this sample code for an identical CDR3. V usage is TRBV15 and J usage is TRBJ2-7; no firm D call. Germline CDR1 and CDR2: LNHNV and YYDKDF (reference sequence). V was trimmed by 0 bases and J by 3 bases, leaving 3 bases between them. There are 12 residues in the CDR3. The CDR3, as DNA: TGTGCCACCAGCAGAGAGGGCTACGAGCAGTACTTC. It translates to CATSREGYEQYF.

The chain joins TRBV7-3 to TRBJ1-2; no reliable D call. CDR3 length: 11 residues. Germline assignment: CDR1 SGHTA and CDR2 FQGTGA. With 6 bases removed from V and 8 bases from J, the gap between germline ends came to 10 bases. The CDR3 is CASSFSIGYTF. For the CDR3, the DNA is TGTGCCAGCAGTTTCTCGATCGGCTACACCTTC. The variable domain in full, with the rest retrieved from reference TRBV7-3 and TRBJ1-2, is GAGVSQTPSNKVTEKGKYVELRCDPISGHTALYWYRQSLGQGPEFLIYFQGTGAADDSGLPNDRFFAVRPEGSVSTLKIQRTERGDSAVYLCASSFSIGYTFGSGTRLTVV.

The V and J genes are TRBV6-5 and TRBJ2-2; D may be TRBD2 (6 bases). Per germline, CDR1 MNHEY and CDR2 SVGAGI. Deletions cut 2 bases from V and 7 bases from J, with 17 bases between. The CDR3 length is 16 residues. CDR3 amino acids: CASSYRRLVNGGELFF. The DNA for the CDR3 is TGTGCCAGCAGTTACCGACGACTAGTAAATGGCGGGGAGCTGTTTTTT.

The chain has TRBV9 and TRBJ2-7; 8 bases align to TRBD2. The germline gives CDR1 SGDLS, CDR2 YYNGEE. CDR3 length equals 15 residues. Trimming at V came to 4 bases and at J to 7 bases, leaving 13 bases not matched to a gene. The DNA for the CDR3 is TGTGCCAGCAGCATACTCGGGACTAGTGGGAGTGAGCAGTACTTC. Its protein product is CASSILGTSGSEQYF.

The CDR3 DNA is TGCGCCAGCAGTGACCTTGCCGGGACAGGCAAAGGATCCTACGAGCAGTACTTC. This encodes CASSDLAGTGKGSYEQYF. The V and J genes are TRBV10-1 and TRBJ2-7; 8 nucleotides line up with TRBD1. CDR1 and CDR2 (germline): WNHNN, SYGVQD (reference sequence). The CDR3 has 18 amino acids. Losses at the gene ends were 3 bases for V and 1 base for J; bases not matched to a gene: 14.

CDR3 nucleotides: TGCGCCAGCAGCCAAGAGGTCCAGCATGGCTACACCTTC. The encoded protein is CASSQEVQHGYTF. This chain links TRBV4-3 with TRBJ1-2; D gene unclear. The V gene lost 0 bases and the J gene lost 6 bases, with 8 bases spanning the gap. Germline CDR1 and CDR2: LGHNA and YSLEER. This CDR3 has 13 residues.

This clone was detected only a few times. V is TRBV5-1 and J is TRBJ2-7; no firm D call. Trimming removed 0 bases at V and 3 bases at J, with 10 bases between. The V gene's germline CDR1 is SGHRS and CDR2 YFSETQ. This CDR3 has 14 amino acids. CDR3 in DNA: TGCGCCAGCAGCTTGGTTGGCTCCCACTACGAGCAGTACTTC. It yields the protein CASSLVGSHYEQYF.

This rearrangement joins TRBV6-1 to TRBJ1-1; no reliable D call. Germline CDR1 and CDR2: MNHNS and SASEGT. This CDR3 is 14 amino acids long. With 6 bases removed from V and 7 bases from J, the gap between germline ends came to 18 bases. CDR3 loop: CASRQERVTFEAFF. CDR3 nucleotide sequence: TGTGCCAGCAGGCAGGAGAGGGTAACTTTTGAAGCTTTCTTT.

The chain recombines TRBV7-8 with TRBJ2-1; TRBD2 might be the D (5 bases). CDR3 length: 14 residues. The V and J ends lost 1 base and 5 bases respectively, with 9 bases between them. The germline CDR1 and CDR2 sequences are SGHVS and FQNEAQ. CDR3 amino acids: CASSLGASNNEQFF. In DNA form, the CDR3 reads TGTGCCAGCAGCTTAGGAGCTAGCAACAATGAGCAGTTCTTC.

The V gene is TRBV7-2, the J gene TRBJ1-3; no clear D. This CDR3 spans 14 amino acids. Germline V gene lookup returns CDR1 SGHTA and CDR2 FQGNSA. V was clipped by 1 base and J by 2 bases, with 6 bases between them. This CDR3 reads CASSLDAAGNTIYF. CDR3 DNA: TGTGCCAGCAGCTTAGACGCGGCTGGAAACACCATATATTTT.

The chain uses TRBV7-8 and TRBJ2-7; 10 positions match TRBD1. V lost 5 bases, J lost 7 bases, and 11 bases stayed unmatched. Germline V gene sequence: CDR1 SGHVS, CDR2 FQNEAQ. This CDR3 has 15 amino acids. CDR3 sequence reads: CASSAAGTGAREQYF. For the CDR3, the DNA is TGTGCCAGCAGCGCAGCCGGGACAGGGGCTAGAGAGCAGTACTTC.

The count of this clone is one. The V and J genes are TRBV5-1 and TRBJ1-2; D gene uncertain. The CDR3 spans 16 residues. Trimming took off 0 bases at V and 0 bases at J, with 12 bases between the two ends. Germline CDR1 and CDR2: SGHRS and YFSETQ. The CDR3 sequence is CASSLGVTASNYGYTF. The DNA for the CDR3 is TGCGCCAGCAGCTTGGGAGTCACAGCTTCTAACTATGGCTACACCTTC.

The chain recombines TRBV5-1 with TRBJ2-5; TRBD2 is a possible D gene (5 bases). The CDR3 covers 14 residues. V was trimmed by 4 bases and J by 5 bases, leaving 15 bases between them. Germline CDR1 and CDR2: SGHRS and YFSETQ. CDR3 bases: TGCGCCAGCAGCGTTGGATCTGGGAGTGAGACCCAGTACTTC. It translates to CASSVGSGSETQYF. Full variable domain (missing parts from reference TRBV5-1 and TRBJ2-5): KAGVTQTPRYLIKTRGQQVTLSCSPISGHRSVSWYQQTPGQGLQFLFEYFSETQRNKGNFPGRFSGRQFSNSRSEMNVSTLELGDSALYLCASSVGSGSETQYFGPGTRLLVL.

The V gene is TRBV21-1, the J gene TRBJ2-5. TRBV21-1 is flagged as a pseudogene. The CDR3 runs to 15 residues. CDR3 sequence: CASSKSGPRGETQYF. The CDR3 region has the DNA TGTGCCAGCAGCAAATCGGGGCCCCGAGGCGAGACCCAGTACTTC.

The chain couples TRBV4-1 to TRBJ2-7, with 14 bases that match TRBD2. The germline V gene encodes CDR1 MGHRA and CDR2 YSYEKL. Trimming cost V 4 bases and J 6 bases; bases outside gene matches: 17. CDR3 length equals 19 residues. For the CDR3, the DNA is TGCGCCAGCAGCCTCTCCAGACTAGCGGGAGGGCCGCCGAGGGGCGAGCAGTACTTC. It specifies CASSLSRLAGGPPRGEQYF.

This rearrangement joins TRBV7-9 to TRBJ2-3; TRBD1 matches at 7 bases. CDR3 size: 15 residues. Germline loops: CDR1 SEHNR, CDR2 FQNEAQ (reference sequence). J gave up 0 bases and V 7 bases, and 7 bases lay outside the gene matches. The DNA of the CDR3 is TGTGCCAGCACCATAGGGACAGCTAGCACAGATACGCAGTATTTT. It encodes CASTIGTASTDTQYF.

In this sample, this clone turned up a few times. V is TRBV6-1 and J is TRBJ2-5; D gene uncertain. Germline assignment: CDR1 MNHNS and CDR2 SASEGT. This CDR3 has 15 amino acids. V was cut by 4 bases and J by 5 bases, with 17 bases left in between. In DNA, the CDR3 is TGTGCCAGCAGTGGGGGTCCATCCCCTGAGGAGACCCAGTACTTC. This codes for CASSGGPSPEETQYF.

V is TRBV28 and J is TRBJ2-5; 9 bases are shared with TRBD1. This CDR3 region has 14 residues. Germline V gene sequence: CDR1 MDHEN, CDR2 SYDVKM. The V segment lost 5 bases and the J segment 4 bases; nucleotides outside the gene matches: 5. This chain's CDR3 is CASSPDRGGETQYF. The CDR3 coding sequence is TGTGCCAGCAGTCCGGACAGGGGTGGAGAGACCCAGTACTTC.

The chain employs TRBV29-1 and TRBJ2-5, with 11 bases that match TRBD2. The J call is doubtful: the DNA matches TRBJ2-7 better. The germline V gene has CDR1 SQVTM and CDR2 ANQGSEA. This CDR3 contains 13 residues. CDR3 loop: CSVAGLAAHEQYF. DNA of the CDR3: TGCAGCGTTGCGGGACTAGCGGCCCACGAGCAGTACTTC.

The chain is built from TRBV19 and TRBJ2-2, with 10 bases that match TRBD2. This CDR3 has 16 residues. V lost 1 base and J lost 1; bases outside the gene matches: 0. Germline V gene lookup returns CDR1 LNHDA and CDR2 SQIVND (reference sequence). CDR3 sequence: CASSIASGRNTGELFF. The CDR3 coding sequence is TGTGCCAGTAGTATAGCTAGCGGGAGGAACACCGGGGAGCTGTTTTTT.

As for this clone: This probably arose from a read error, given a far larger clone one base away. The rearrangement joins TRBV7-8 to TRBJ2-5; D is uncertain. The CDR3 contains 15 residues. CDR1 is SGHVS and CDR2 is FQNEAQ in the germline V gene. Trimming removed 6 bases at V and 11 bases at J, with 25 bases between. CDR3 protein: CASSFLRYSPYDQYF. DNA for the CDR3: TGTGCCAGCAGTTTCCTCCGCTACTCACCCTACGATCAGTACTTC.

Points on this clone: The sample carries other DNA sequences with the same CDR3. Written as DNA, the CDR3 is TGTGCCAGCAGTGCAGACGCCGGGGGGGTGTACGAGCAGTACTTC. Its translation: CASSADAGGVYEQYF. The chain uses TRBV6-1 and TRBJ2-7, with TRBD2 matching over 8 bases. This CDR3 has 15 residues. Germline loops: CDR1 MNHNS, CDR2 SASEGT. V shed 4 bases and J 4 bases; nucleotides not matched to a gene: 9.

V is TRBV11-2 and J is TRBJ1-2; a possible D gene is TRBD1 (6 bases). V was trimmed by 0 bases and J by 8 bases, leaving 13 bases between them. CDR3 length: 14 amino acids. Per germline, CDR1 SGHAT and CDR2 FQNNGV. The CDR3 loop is CASSLDYRAGGYTF. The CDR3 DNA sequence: TGTGCCAGCAGCTTAGATTACAGGGCAGGAGGCTACACCTTC.

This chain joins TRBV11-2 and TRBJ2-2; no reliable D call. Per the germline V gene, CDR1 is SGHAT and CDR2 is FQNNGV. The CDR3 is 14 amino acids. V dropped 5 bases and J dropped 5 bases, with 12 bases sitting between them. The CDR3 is CASSPFSGTGELFF. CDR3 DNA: TGTGCCAGCAGCCCCTTTAGTGGAACCGGGGAGCTGTTTTTT.

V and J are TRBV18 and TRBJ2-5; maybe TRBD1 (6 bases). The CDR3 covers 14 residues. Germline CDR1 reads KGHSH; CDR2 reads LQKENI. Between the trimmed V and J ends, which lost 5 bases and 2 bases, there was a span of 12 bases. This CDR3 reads CASSGLGQQETQYF. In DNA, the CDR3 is TGTGCCAGCTCAGGGTTAGGACAGCAAGAGACCCAGTACTTC.